The clone carrying this T cell receptor beta chain was observed a handful of times. The data are from a study of PD-1 and CTLA-4 blockade in melanoma. The data were produced by immunoSEQ multiplex PCR, yet TCRdb's version contains in-frame clones alone and is incomplete. The table has 15,000 to 20,000 clones, 73% seen once; the top ten hold roughly 15%. This CDR3 is 12 amino acids long. The V segment lost 5 bases and the J segment 3 bases; nucleotides outside the gene matches: 1. Germline V CDR1 and CDR2: SEHNR, FQNEAQ (reference sequence). This sequence originates from a human donor with melanoma. The J gene is TRBJ2-7, the V gene TRBV7-9, with TRBD1 matching over 7 bases. The source was CD8+ T cells from peripheral blood, collected before anti-PD-1 treatment. DNA of the CDR3: TGTGCCAGCAGCGGGACAGACTACGAGCAGTACTTC. Protein sequence: CASSGTDYEQYF. Full variable domain (missing parts from reference TRBV7-9 and TRBJ2-7): DTGVSQNPRHKITKRGQNVTFRCDPISEHNRLYWYRQTLGQGPEFLTYFQNEAQLEKSRLLSDRFSAERPKGSFSTLEIQRTEQGDSAMYLCASSGTDYEQYFGPGTRLTVT.